The clone carrying this T cell receptor (beta chain) was seen more than once but under ten times. The antigen is unknown. This record comes from a study of T cell repertoires in cytomegalovirus infection. General study findings and limits: What dominated the ex vivo response were HLA-C-restricted CMV-specific TCR beta clonotypes. Based on cumulative public TCR beta family frequency, carriers of CMV plus the relevant HLA were identified.

TCRdb reanalysed the reads using MiXCR and keeps one entry per CDR3 protein. The sample carries about 890,000 distinct CDR3 sequences, 30% to 40% recorded once. The junction had 21 bases not matched to a gene; V was cut back by 4 bases and J by 3 bases. The CDR3 runs to 20 residues. The germline CDR1 and CDR2 sequences are SGHVT and SQSDAQ. The source of this sequence is a human donor in good health (CMV status not recorded). Some clones in this sample may be carry-over from other donors' samples. This specimen was cultured CD8+ T cells from PBMCs, taken from culture after CMV antigen stimulation. J is TRBJ2-7 and V is TRBV7-4; 10 positions agree with TRBD2. In DNA form, the CDR3 reads TGTGCCAGCAGCTCCCCCCTTAGCGGGGGGATACACGCGGATTTCTACGAGCAGTACGTC. It is translated as CASSSPLSGGIHADFYEQYV.